These 10 T cell receptor beta chains share one sample of origin, sequenced in a study of shared clonotypes between healthy human individuals. Sequencing used immunoSEQ multiplex PCR; TCRdb keeps in-frame clones, though not all of them. The table shows some 1.5 million clones, with around 97% occurring only once. Sequenced material: naive CD4+ T cells sorted from blood. Stated subset: CD45RA+ positively selected. The receptor set was obtained from a man in his thirties or forties in good health.

This clone has only one observation. Within the sample, other DNA sequences also encode this same CDR3. CDR3 residues: CASSLRTSGNNEQFF. The DNA of the CDR3 is TGTGCCAGCAGCCTCCGGACTAGCGGTAACAATGAGCAGTTCTTC. The genes are TRBV27 and TRBJ2-1, with 10 bases fitting TRBD2. This CDR3 spans 15 amino acids. The germline CDR1 and CDR2 sequences are MNHEY and SMNVEV (reference sequence). The V gene end was trimmed by 6 bases and the J gene end by 5 bases; junction bases not matched to a gene: 7.

The chain employs TRBV27 and TRBJ1-5, with 7 nucleotides matching TRBD1. The CDR3 is 14 amino acids. J gave up 2 bases and V 5 bases, and 3 bases lay outside the gene matches. CDR1 and CDR2 (germline): MNHEY, SMNVEV (reference sequence). The CDR3 DNA is TGTGCCAGCAGTGTCGACAGGGGCAATCAGCCCCAGCATTTT. Translated, it gives CASSVDRGNQPQHF.

The genes are TRBV28 and TRBJ2-7, with D unclear. V shed 5 bases and J shed 0 bases, with 8 bases lying between them. This CDR3 is 13 amino acids long. Germline CDR1 is MDHEN and CDR2 is SYDVKM. Here the CDR3 reads CASSAVSSYEQYF. As DNA, the CDR3 is TGTGCCAGCAGTGCAGTGAGCTCCTACGAGCAGTACTTC. Full variable domain (missing parts from reference TRBV28 and TRBJ2-7): DVKVTQSSRYLVKRTGEKVFLECVQDMDHENMFWYRQDPGLGLRLIYFSYDVKMKEKGDIPEGYSVSREKKERFSLILESASTNQTSMYLCASSAVSSYEQYFGPGTRLTVT.

The rearrangement uses TRBV28 and TRBJ2-5; 10 bases are shared with TRBD1. J gave up 3 bases and V 5 bases, and 9 bases lay outside the gene matches. The CDR3 runs 16 residues. Germline CDR1 MDHEN, CDR2 SYDVKM. CDR3 sequence reads: CASSPPTGGLEETQYF. DNA of the CDR3: TGTGCCAGCAGTCCACCGACAGGGGGCTTAGAAGAGACCCAGTACTTC. Supplemented by reference TRBV28 and TRBJ2-5, the full variable domain reads DVKVTQSSRYLVKRTGEKVFLECVQDMDHENMFWYRQDPGLGLRLIYFSYDVKMKEKGDIPEGYSVSREKKERFSLILESASTNQTSMYLCASSPPTGGLEETQYFGPGTRLLVL.

The gene calls are TRBV18 and TRBJ2-7; TRBD2 is a possible D gene (6 bases). CDR1 KGHSH and CDR2 LQKENI come from the germline V gene. This CDR3 region has 13 residues. V shed 6 bases and J shed 7 bases, with 16 bases lying between them. The CDR3 loop is CASSLGGPGEQYF. The CDR3 DNA reads as TGTGCCAGCTCCCTAGGAGGGCCAGGGGAGCAGTACTTC. The entire variable domain, with the rest obtained from reference TRBV18 and TRBJ2-7, is as follows: NAGVMQNPRHLVRRRGQEARLRCSPMKGHSHVYWYRQLPEEGLKFMVYLQKENIIDESGMPKERFSAEFPKEGPSILRIQQVVRGDSAAYFCASSLGGPGEQYFGPGTRLTVT.

The chain employs TRBV2 and TRBJ2-5; TRBD1 might be the D (6 bases). The CDR3 is 15 amino acids. The V end lost 6 bases, the J end lost 4 bases, and 18 bases lay between the germline ends. CDR1 is SNHLY, CDR2 FYNNEI, per germline. The DNA of the CDR3 is TGTGCCAGCAGACACAACAGGGAACCGTTAGAGACCCAGTACTTC. It translates to CASRHNREPLETQYF.

In its sample, this clone was seen a few times. This chain connects TRBV10-1 to TRBJ1-1; 8 nucleotides align to TRBD1. V lost 2 bases, J lost 3 bases, and 2 bases stayed unmatched. The CDR3 has 14 residues. Germline loops: CDR1 WNHNN, CDR2 SYGVQD (reference sequence). The CDR3 protein is CASSEDRGHTEAFF. CDR3 sequence (DNA): TGCGCCAGCAGTGAGGACAGGGGACACACTGAAGCTTTCTTT.

The J gene is TRBJ2-7, the V gene TRBV27, with 9 bases matching TRBD1. The CDR3 spans 15 residues. V lost 4 bases, J lost 6 bases, and 10 bases stayed unmatched. The germline V gene encodes CDR1 MNHEY and CDR2 SMNVEV (reference sequence). The CDR3 DNA reads TGTGCCAGCAGTTCCTGGGACAGGGAGATAGGCGAGCAGTACTTC. Translation: CASSSWDREIGEQYF.

This clone was recorded only once. V gene TRBV27 combines with J gene TRBJ2-3; TRBD1 might be the D (7 bases). V lost 7 bases, J lost 1 base, and 15 bases lay in between. Per the germline V gene, CDR1 is MNHEY and CDR2 is SMNVEV (reference sequence). This CDR3 is built from 15 residues. The CDR3 DNA sequence: TGTGCCAGCACCCGGAGGGGGACAGGCACAGATACGCAGTATTTT. Translating gives CASTRRGTGTDTQYF.

This clone was recorded once. This chain joins TRBV5-1 and TRBJ1-2; 11 nucleotides agree with TRBD1. The germline CDR1 and CDR2 sequences are SGHRS and YFSETQ. Trimming cost V 6 bases and J 7 bases; bases outside gene matches: 11. The CDR3 runs to 15 residues. CDR3 DNA sequence: TGCGCCAGCAAAGACCCGGACAGGGGGCCTTCTGGCTACACCTTC. Amino acids: CASKDPDRGPSGYTF. Full variable domain (missing parts from reference TRBV5-1 and TRBJ1-2): KAGVTQTPRYLIKTRGQQVTLSCSPISGHRSVSWYQQTPGQGLQFLFEYFSETQRNKGNFPGRFSGRQFSNSRSEMNVSTLELGDSALYLCASKDPDRGPSGYTFGSGTRLTVV.